This TCR beta chain originates from a study of identifying expanded T cells in peripheral blood. Profiled with immunoSEQ multiplex PCR; TCRdb holds only in-frame clones, not every one. The table has approximately 110,000 clones, about 87% seen once. In the case of this clone: The antigen remains undetermined.

The CDR3 is 10 amino acids. The V end lost 3 bases, the J end lost 8 bases, and 7 bases lay between the germline ends. CDR1 and CDR2 from the germline V gene are DFQATT and SNEGSKA (reference sequence). Points from the study as a whole: Clone count variance between approximately two-week samples rose with total template count. Differentially abundant clones: around 1.1 between replicates, 16.4 at two to three weeks, 18 to 20 at four.

The sample taken for sequencing was blood. The gene calls are TRBV20-1 and TRBJ1-2; D remains unclear. The receptor was derived from a person between 18 and 70 years old in good health. This chain's CDR3 is CSASLEGYTF. CDR3 in DNA: TGCAGTGCTAGCCTAGAGGGCTACACCTTC.